These 21 T cell receptor beta chains were sequenced from one sample in a study of blood T cells in healthy people across ages. Alongside a J-beta primer mix, a sample-barcoded 5' primer served in a second PCR lasting about 6 to 12 cycles. TCRdb reprocessed the 5' RACE reads with MiXCR, giving one entry per CDR3 protein. The data show roughly 1,500,000 distinct CDR3 sequences, around 39% seen once. Sequencing was carried out using blood. The receptors here all came from a woman between 18 and 30 years old in good health.

The rearrangement joins TRBV20-1 to TRBJ2-7; D call uncertain. V lost 0 bases and J lost 4, with 16 bases in between. The CDR3 consists of 15 residues. In germline, CDR1 is DFQATT, CDR2 SNEGSKA (reference sequence). The DNA for the CDR3 is TGCAGTGCTAGAGACCCTGCGACCGGCGCTTACGAGCAGTACTTC. Amino acid sequence: CSARDPATGAYEQYF.

This chain joins TRBV12-3 or TRBV12-4 and TRBJ2-3, with 9 bases lining up with TRBD2. The junction had 8 bases not matched to a gene; V was cut back by 6 bases and J by 4 bases. The CDR3 length is 15 residues. The CDR3 nucleotides read TGTGCCAGCAGGCCGGGACTAGCTTTTCCAGATACGCAGTATTTT. This gives the protein CASRPGLAFPDTQYF.

V gene TRBV4-1 combines with J gene TRBJ2-5; D unresolved. V lost 0 bases, J lost 11 bases, and 16 bases lay in between. Per germline, CDR1 MGHRA and CDR2 YSYEKL. The CDR3 has 14 amino acids. The CDR3 loop is CASSQEPNNNEQYF. CDR3 in DNA: TGCGCCAGCAGCCAAGAACCTAACAACAATGAGCAGTACTTC.

V and J are TRBV19 and TRBJ1-2, with D possibly being TRBD1 (5 bases). Germline V CDR1 and CDR2: LNHDA, SQIVND (reference sequence). The V and J ends lost 3 bases and 2 bases respectively, with 10 bases between them. This CDR3 has 14 residues. The CDR3 reads CASSIGAGNYGYTF. The DNA for the CDR3 is TGTGCCAGTAGTATTGGGGCAGGGAACTATGGCTACACCTTC. The full variable domain, rest sourced from reference TRBV19 and TRBJ1-2, is DGGITQSPKYLFRKEGQNVTLSCEQNLNHDAMYWYRQDPGQGLRLIYYSQIVNDFQKGDIAEGYSVSREKKESFPLTVTSAQKNPTAFYLCASSIGAGNYGYTFGSGTRLTVV.

The CDR3 protein is CSASKTSGTDTQYF. CDR3 in DNA: TGCAGTGCTAGTAAGACTAGCGGCACAGATACGCAGTATTTT. The chain carries TRBV20-1 and TRBJ2-3, with 8 bases aligning to TRBD2. The germline CDR1 and CDR2 sequences are DFQATT and SNEGSKA (reference sequence). Trimming took 3 bases from V and 1 from J; bases not matched to a gene: 3. The CDR3 runs 14 residues.

The table lists this clonotype with many counts. The rearrangement uses TRBV10-3 and TRBJ2-3, with unresolved D. The germline V gene encodes CDR1 ENHRY and CDR2 SYGVKD. V was pared by 10 bases and J by 5 bases, with 10 bases between. The CDR3 covers 11 residues. CDR3 loop: CATRTLDTQYF. The CDR3 coding sequence is TGTGCCACGAGGACCCTAGATACGCAGTATTTT.

This chain links TRBV29-1 with TRBJ1-1; possible D gene TRBD1, 5 bases. This CDR3 comprises 12 residues. Germline lookup yields CDR1 SQVTM and CDR2 ANQGSEA. Trimming took 3 bases from V and 7 from J, leaving 12 bases between them. The CDR3 loop reads CSVDSGVGEAFF. DNA for the CDR3: TGCAGCGTTGACTCGGGGGTTGGTGAAGCTTTCTTT.

This clonotype was picked up many times. The rearrangement uses TRBV20-1 and TRBJ2-7, with D perhaps TRBD1 or TRBD2 (6 bases each). V dropped 3 bases and J dropped 1 base, with 16 bases sitting between them. The CDR3 is 15 residues long. Germline assignment: CDR1 DFQATT and CDR2 SNEGSKA (reference sequence). DNA for the CDR3: TGCAGTGCTAGGGGGGCAGGGAGGTGGTCCTACGAGCAGTACTTC. This codes for CSARGAGRWSYEQYF.

The gene calls are TRBV9 and TRBJ2-2, with 10 bases lining up with TRBD2. Germline CDR1 reads SGDLS; CDR2 reads YYNGEE. This CDR3 has 17 amino acids. V was pared by 5 bases and J by 1 base, with 8 bases of the junction left unmatched. The DNA for the CDR3 is TGTGCCAGCAGGAGCGGGGGGGCCTTCGGGAACACCGGGGAGCTGTTTTTT. Translated, it gives CASRSGGAFGNTGELFF.

The chain links TRBV3-1 to TRBJ2-3; either TRBD1 or TRBD2 may fit D (5 bases each). Germline lookup yields CDR1 LGHDT and CDR2 YNNKEL (reference sequence). Between the trimmed V and J ends, which lost 4 bases and 0 bases, there was a span of 17 bases. The CDR3 length is 17 residues. Here the CDR3 reads CASSRRDGVYSTDTQYF. The CDR3 nucleotides read TGTGCCAGCAGCCGACGGGACGGAGTATATAGCACAGATACGCAGTATTTT.

This clonotype was found a few times. V and J are TRBV5-6 and TRBJ2-7; 9 nucleotides agree with TRBD1. In germline, CDR1 is SGHDT, CDR2 YYEEEE. The CDR3 loop spans 14 amino acids. With V trimmed by 6 bases and J by 2 bases, 6 bases remained unmatched. This CDR3 reads CASNNRDRAYEQYF. In DNA form, the CDR3 reads TGTGCCAGCAACAACCGGGACAGGGCCTACGAGCAGTACTTC.

This clonotype occurred a few times. The chain has TRBV6-5 and TRBJ2-3; D unresolved. The CDR3 is made up of 13 amino acids. Per the germline V gene, CDR1 is MNHEY and CDR2 is SVGAGI. V lost 0 bases and J lost 8, with 9 bases in between. CDR3 protein: CASSYSMAATQYF. CDR3 DNA: TGTGCCAGCAGTTACTCGATGGCGGCTACGCAGTATTTT.

The chain couples TRBV10-3 to TRBJ2-1; the match to TRBD1 covers 7 bases. The CDR3 has 14 amino acids. In germline, CDR1 is ENHRY, CDR2 SYGVKD. Trimming cost V 6 bases and J 7 bases; bases outside gene matches: 9. The CDR3 reads CAISPSGTENEQFF. CDR3 in DNA: TGTGCCATCAGCCCATCCGGGACAGAGAATGAGCAGTTCTTC.

CDR3 amino acids: CASIGQSTGEWNYGYTF. DNA of the CDR3: TGTGCCAGCATCGGACAGTCTACTGGCGAGTGGAACTATGGCTACACCTTC. The chain uses TRBV2 and TRBJ1-2; possible D gene TRBD1, 6 bases. The germline gives CDR1 SNHLY, CDR2 FYNNEI. This CDR3 has 17 amino acids. Deletions cut 7 bases from V and 2 bases from J, with 23 bases between.

V and J are TRBV20-1 and TRBJ2-3; TRBD1 is a possible D gene (6 bases). V lost 0 bases and J lost 4, with 14 bases in between. The CDR3 length is 15 residues. In germline, CDR1 is DFQATT, CDR2 SNEGSKA (reference sequence). CDR3 amino acids: CSAREPWGPSDTQYF. CDR3 nucleotides: TGCAGTGCTAGAGAGCCCTGGGGGCCGTCAGATACGCAGTATTTT.

The V call is TRBV2, the J call TRBJ2-3; D tentatively fits TRBD1 or TRBD2 (5 bases each). CDR1 and CDR2 (germline): SNHLY, FYNNEI. V was trimmed by 5 bases and J by 14 bases, leaving 17 bases between them. CDR3 length: 12 residues. The CDR3 reads CASSRDEAMRYF. The CDR3 nucleotides read TGTGCCAGCAGTCGGGACGAAGCGATGAGGTATTTT.

Points on this clonotype: Its ends do not fully match the called genes, so a read error is possible. The genes are TRBV5-4 and TRBJ1-1; tentative D call: TRBD1 (6 bases). The germline gives CDR1 SGHNT, CDR2 YYREEE (reference sequence). The CDR3 sequence is 13 residues long. CDR3 coding DNA: TGTGCCGGCAGCTTGCCAGGGGTGACTGAAGCTTTCTTT. Translated, it gives CAGSLPGVTEAFF. The full variable domain, in which reference TRBV5-4 and TRBJ1-1 provide the parts outside the CDR3, is ETGVTQSPTHLIKTRGQQVTLRCSSQSGHNTVSWYQQALGQGPQFIFQYYREEENGRGNFPPRFSGLQFPNYSSELNVNALELDDSALYLCAGSLPGVTEAFFGQGTRLTVV.

This clonotype was found once. The chain uses TRBV12-3 or TRBV12-4 and TRBJ2-3; no definite D call. The CDR3 is made up of 14 amino acids. V was shortened by 7 bases and J by 6 bases, with 17 bases between the two germline ends. CDR3 nucleotides: TGTGCCAGCACCAACTGGGCCCATGCGGATACGCAGTATTTT. This sequence encodes CASTNWAHADTQYF.

This chain connects TRBV18 to TRBJ1-2, with a possible D match to TRBD1 (6 bases). Germline CDR1 KGHSH, CDR2 LQKENI. With 3 bases removed from V and 0 bases from J, the gap between germline ends came to 14 bases. The CDR3 loop spans 16 amino acids. The DNA of the CDR3 is TGTGCCAGCTCACCTTACAAGGACAGTGCTAACTATGGCTACACCTTC. It is translated as CASSPYKDSANYGYTF.

The rearrangement joins TRBV20-1 to TRBJ2-5; TRBD2 agrees at 8 bases. Looked up from germline, CDR1 is DFQATT and CDR2 is SNEGSKA (reference sequence). This CDR3 has 15 amino acids. V was pared by 3 bases and J by 2 bases, with 8 bases of the junction left unmatched. In nucleotides, the CDR3 is TGCAGTGCTAGTCCTATTAGCGGGGAACAAGAGACCCAGTACTTC. Translating it yields CSASPISGEQETQYF.

J is TRBJ2-3 and V is TRBV18; D perhaps matches TRBD2 (5 bases). The CDR3 sequence is 15 residues long. Germline CDR1 is KGHSH and CDR2 is LQKENI. Trimming cost V 4 bases and J 1 base, with 12 bases left between them. CDR3 amino acids: CASSLLSARTDTQYF. For the CDR3, the DNA is TGTGCCAGCTCACTTCTTAGCGCACGCACAGATACGCAGTATTTT. Drawing the rest from reference TRBV18 and TRBJ2-3, the complete variable domain is NAGVMQNPRHLVRRRGQEARLRCSPMKGHSHVYWYRQLPEEGLKFMVYLQKENIIDESGMPKERFSAEFPKEGPSILRIQQVVRGDSAAYFCASSLLSARTDTQYFGPGTRLTVL.